The rows below give T cell receptor beta chains drawn from one sample of a study of T cell repertoires in aging, cancer and after chemotherapy. TCRdb processed the multiplex PCR reads anew with MiXCR; each CDR3 protein has one entry. The table has about 2,900 distinct CDR3 sequences, around 25% seen once; the top ten hold about three fifths. Sequencing was done on a sample of blood. These receptor sequences come from a human donor with a solid tumor. Both conserved end residues are part of each CDR3.

CDR3aa	v_gene	j_gene
CSATDRPSEAFF	TRBV20-1	TRBJ1-1
CASSPGSTDTQYF	TRBV9	TRBJ2-3
CASSDPTSGSSYNEQFF	TRBV5-1	TRBJ2-1
CASSYGISSGVSTDTQYF	TRBV6-5	TRBJ2-3
CASSWAADRVKNSPLHF	TRBV6-6	TRBJ1-6
CASSESLVTDTQYF	TRBV6-5	TRBJ2-3
CASSEDSPLPRRSNEKLFF	TRBV6-1	TRBJ1-4
CASSLSGYSYNEQFF	TRBV6-4	TRBJ2-1
CASRTTSGGITDTQYF	TRBV6-1	TRBJ2-3
CASSLADRGGGTQYF	TRBV5-4	TRBJ2-3
CASSSGQGGTYGYTF	TRBV7-9	TRBJ1-2
CASSLALASGGNEQFF	TRBV7-6	TRBJ2-1
CASSQDGGRDQPQHF	TRBV4-3	TRBJ1-5
CANNSQGVGTEAFF	TRBV12-3/TRBV12-4	TRBJ1-1
CASSTSTSSNIETQYF	TRBV5-1	TRBJ2-5